The following is a TCR beta chain sequence with its context. This sample stems from a study of technical replicates of blood from a handful of donors. Germline CDR1 and CDR2: SQVTM and ANQGSEA. CDR3 length: 14 residues. V was cut by 3 bases and J by 1 base, with 10 bases left in between. Sequencing used immunoSEQ multiplex PCR; TCRdb keeps in-frame clones, though not all of them. The table lists more than 75,000 clones, 80% to 95% of them singletons. The rearrangement joins TRBV29-1 to TRBJ1-3; a possible D gene is TRBD1 (5 bases). This TCR came from a human donor in good health. Input material: T cells isolated from PBMCs. CDR3 nucleotide sequence: TGCAGCGTTGAGAGTACAGGATCTGGAAACACCATATATTTT. This gives the protein CSVESTGSGNTIYF.